What follows are 22 T cell receptor beta chains derived from one specimen sequenced in a study of neurological immune-mediated disorders. From the 5' RACE reads, TCRdb called clonotypes with MiXCR, one entry per CDR3 protein. The table records about 27,000 distinct CDR3 sequences, over 20% of them present only once. What was sequenced was PBMCs. The receptors derive from a woman aged 55-70 years in good health.

This clonotype was recorded once. The junction and the germline gene differ at one end; a read error may be behind it. The CDR3 sequence: CVTSSSPNSGYGYTF. Written as DNA, the CDR3 is TGTGTCACCAGTAGCTCGCCTAATTCGGGCTATGGCTACACCTTC. The chain uses TRBV15 and TRBJ1-2; no reliable D call. The CDR3 has 15 residues. Germline values: CDR1 LNHNV, CDR2 YYDKDF (reference sequence).

The table lists this clonotype with many counts. This rearrangement joins TRBV5-1 to TRBJ2-1; TRBD1 matches 7 bases. V dropped 0 bases and J dropped 2; count of bases not matched to a gene: 2. The germline V gene has CDR1 SGHRS and CDR2 YFSETQ. The CDR3 spans 15 residues. The CDR3 protein is CASSLVGGAYNEQFF. The CDR3 nucleotides read TGCGCCAGCAGCTTGGTAGGGGGCGCCTACAATGAGCAGTTCTTC.

The chain combines TRBV29-1 with TRBJ2-7; 8 bases are shared with TRBD2. The V segment lost 0 bases and the J segment 7 bases; nucleotides outside the gene matches: 17. Germline values: CDR1 SQVTM, CDR2 ANQGSEA. The CDR3 consists of 17 residues. Here the CDR3 DNA reads TGCAGCGTTGAAGAGGGGGTCGTGAGCGGGAGTGCGGGTGAGCAGTACTTC. Translation: CSVEEGVVSGSAGEQYF.

This clonotype has ten or more counts. V and J are TRBV5-1 and TRBJ1-1; unclear D gene. Germline CDR1 SGHRS, CDR2 YFSETQ. The CDR3 has 15 amino acids. With 0 bases removed from V and 1 base from J, the gap between germline ends came to 10 bases. The CDR3 loop is CASSLAIGANTEAFF. The CDR3 DNA sequence: TGCGCCAGCAGCTTGGCTATAGGAGCGAACACTGAAGCTTTCTTT.

Concerning this clonotype itself: A much larger clone lies a single base off, so this may be a read error. This chain uses TRBV25-1 with TRBJ2-2; D is uncertain. The CDR3 extends over 14 amino acids. Germline values: CDR1 MGHDK, CDR2 SYGVNS. Between the trimmed V and J ends, which lost 3 bases and 8 bases, there was a span of 13 bases. This CDR3 is CASSDSWYGGELFF. As DNA, the CDR3 is TGTGCCAGCAGTGACTCATGGTACGGGGGGGAGCTGTTTTTT.

This clonotype was picked up many times. The rearrangement joins TRBV24-1 to TRBJ2-3; 8 bases map to TRBD1. The J segment lost 0 bases and the V segment lost 6 bases, leaving 1 base of the junction unmatched. This CDR3 is built from 14 residues. The germline gives CDR1 KGHDR, CDR2 SFDVKD. The CDR3 loop reads CATSQGASTDTQYF. CDR3 nucleotide sequence: TGTGCCACCAGTCAGGGGGCCAGCACAGATACGCAGTATTTT.

This clonotype was picked up many times. V usage is TRBV15 and J usage is TRBJ2-7; 7 bases agree with TRBD1. Germline CDR1 and CDR2: LNHNV and YYDKDF (reference sequence). CDR3 length: 16 residues. The ends lost 0 bases at V and 3 bases at J; junction bases unmatched: 8. CDR3 in amino acids: CATSRDLGTAYYEQYF. The CDR3 coding sequence is TGTGCCACCAGCAGAGATCTGGGGACAGCTTACTACGAGCAGTACTTC.

The chain links TRBV5-6 to TRBJ2-7; 8 bases match TRBD2. Germline values: CDR1 SGHDT, CDR2 YYEEEE. The CDR3 is 14 amino acids. Trimming cost V 5 bases and J 5 bases; bases outside gene matches: 9. DNA of the CDR3: TGTGCCAGCAGTTCAGCGCGGGGGGCCAACGAGCAGTACTTC. It codes for CASSSARGANEQYF.

This clonotype showed up many times. The chain has TRBV28 and TRBJ1-4; possible D gene TRBD1, 5 bases. The V gene lost 3 bases and the J gene lost 3 bases, with 14 bases spanning the gap. From germline, CDR1 is MDHEN and CDR2 SYDVKM. The CDR3 has 16 amino acids. The CDR3: CASSFSREAPNEKLFF. Here the CDR3 DNA reads TGTGCCAGCAGTTTCTCCAGGGAGGCTCCTAATGAAAAACTGTTTTTT. Variable domain in full (rest from reference TRBV28 and TRBJ1-4): DVKVTQSSRYLVKRTGEKVFLECVQDMDHENMFWYRQDPGLGLRLIYFSYDVKMKEKGDIPEGYSVSREKKERFSLILESASTNQTSMYLCASSFSREAPNEKLFFGSGTQLSVL.

By share, this clonotype ranks as medium-sized (0.01 to 0.1%). The chain has TRBV10-2 and TRBJ2-1; a possible D gene is TRBD1 (6 bases). Germline CDR1 WSHSY, CDR2 SAAADI. There are 16 residues in the CDR3. The ends were cut back, 3 bases at V and 7 bases at J, with 19 bases in the middle. The CDR3 loop is CASSEGKGVVPNEQFF. As DNA, the CDR3 is TGCGCCAGCAGTGAAGGAAAGGGGGTGGTCCCGAATGAGCAGTTCTTC.

This clonotype has at least ten counts. The chain carries TRBV6-6 and TRBJ1-6; no reliable D call. V was pared by 0 bases and J by 9 bases, with 12 bases between. Looked up from germline, CDR1 is MNHNY and CDR2 is SVGAGI (reference sequence). CDR3 length equals 15 residues. CDR3 amino acids: CASSYSNLGASPLHF. CDR3 nucleotides: TGTGCCAGCAGTTACTCGAACCTAGGTGCTTCACCCCTCCACTTT.

Concerning this clonotype: A much larger clone sits a single nucleotide away, making a read error possible. The chain carries TRBV7-9 and TRBJ1-5, with 9 bases aligning to TRBD1. CDR1 and CDR2 from the germline V gene are SEHNR and FQNEAQ (reference sequence). There are 19 residues in the CDR3. The CDR3 DNA reads as TGTGCCAGCAGCTTAGCTCACGGGACAGGGATATTAAGCAATCGGCCCCAGCATTTT. This gives the protein CASSLAHGTGILSNRPQHF.

At least ten counts were recorded for this clonotype. The V call is TRBV28, the J call TRBJ2-7; 7 bases agree with TRBD1. J lost 1 base, V lost 7 bases, and 7 bases had no gene match. This CDR3 contains 14 residues. Germline loops: CDR1 MDHEN, CDR2 SYDVKM. The CDR3 sequence: CASIGTAPSYEQYF. In nucleotides, the CDR3 is TGTGCCAGCATCGGGACAGCTCCTTCCTACGAGCAGTACTTC.

Ten or more counts support this clonotype. The chain couples TRBV27 to TRBJ2-7; D is unresolved. The CDR3 is made up of 14 amino acids. The V and J ends lost 5 bases and 3 bases respectively, with 14 bases between them. In germline, CDR1 is MNHEY, CDR2 SMNVEV (reference sequence). CDR3 protein: CASSPIALGYEQYF. In DNA, the CDR3 is TGTGCCAGCAGTCCTATAGCCCTCGGCTACGAGCAGTACTTC.

This clonotype showed up many times. This sequence joins TRBV29-1 and TRBJ1-1; 10 positions agree with TRBD1. This CDR3 has 12 amino acids. From germline, CDR1 is SQVTM and CDR2 ANQGSEA. The V and J ends lost 4 bases and 11 bases, in that order; junction bases with no gene match: 7. CDR3 sequence reads: CSVGGTGAGAFF. The CDR3 region has the DNA TGCAGCGTTGGGGGGACAGGGGCCGGGGCTTTCTTT.

Many counts were recorded for this clonotype. This sequence joins TRBV29-1 and TRBJ2-7, with 8 bases fitting TRBD1. This CDR3 region has 14 residues. V lost 1 base and J lost 3; bases outside the gene matches: 5. CDR1 and CDR2 from the germline V gene are SQVTM and ANQGSEA. The CDR3: CSVEGQGNGYEQYF. The CDR3, as DNA: TGCAGCGTTGAAGGACAGGGGAATGGCTACGAGCAGTACTTC.

This clonotype has a count of ten or more. The gene calls are TRBV5-6 and TRBJ2-4; D is perhaps TRBD1 (6 bases). This CDR3 is built from 15 residues. Deletions cut 3 bases from V and 9 bases from J, with 19 bases between. CDR1 is SGHDT and CDR2 is YYEEEE in the germline V gene. In DNA form, the CDR3 reads TGTGCCAGCAGCTCGATCGGCGGACAGTCCGGCATTCAGTACTTC. This sequence encodes CASSSIGGQSGIQYF.

This clonotype was detected many times. This chain uses TRBV5-1 with TRBJ2-6; tentatively, D is TRBD2 (5 bases). The CDR3 totals 14 residues. Trimming stripped 0 bases from V and 4 bases from J, with 5 bases between. Germline V gives CDR1 SGHRS, CDR2 YFSETQ. The CDR3 region has the DNA TGCGCCAGCAGCTTGGGAGGGGGGGCCAACGTCCTGACTTTC. Translation gives CASSLGGGANVLTF.

This clonotype was observed at least ten times. The rearrangement uses TRBV4-3 and TRBJ1-5, with 11 bases lining up with TRBD1. The V gene's germline CDR1 is LGHNA and CDR2 YSLEER. The CDR3 extends over 15 amino acids. Germline trimming cut 4 bases from V and 4 bases from J; bases unmatched to any gene: 3. DNA for the CDR3: TGCGCCAGCAGCCCTGGGACAGGGGGGAATCAGCCCCAGCATTTT. Protein: CASSPGTGGNQPQHF.

This clonotype has only a few counts. The chain has TRBV9 and TRBJ2-5, with 8 bases identical to TRBD2. Unmatched junction bases numbered 2, after V lost 3 bases and J lost 1 base. In germline, CDR1 is SGDLS, CDR2 YYNGEE. CDR3 size: 14 residues. This CDR3 is CASSGGTSQETQYF. As DNA, the CDR3 is TGTGCCAGCAGCGGCGGGACTAGCCAAGAGACCCAGTACTTC. Filled out from reference TRBV9 and TRBJ2-5, the complete variable domain reads DSGVTQTPKHLITATGQRVTLRCSPRSGDLSVYWYQQSLDQGLQFLIQYYNGEERAKGNILERFSAQQFPDLHSELNLSSLELGDSALYFCASSGGTSQETQYFGPGTRLLVL.

This clonotype was counted many times. The genes are TRBV7-3 and TRBJ2-2, with D uncertain. V lost 1 base, J lost 2 bases, and 5 bases lay in between. Germline loops: CDR1 SGHTA, CDR2 FQGTGA. The CDR3 consists of 14 residues. CDR3 sequence (DNA): TGTGCCAGCAGCTTAAGTTCTAACACCGGGGAGCTGTTTTTT. Its translation is CASSLSSNTGELFF.

This clonotype was observed at least ten times. The gene calls are TRBV7-8 and TRBJ2-1; 7 positions agree with TRBD1. Germline V gene data show CDR1 as SGHVS and CDR2 as FQNEAQ. The length of the CDR3 is 15 residues. V lost 5 bases and J lost 6; bases outside the gene matches: 10. In nucleotides, the CDR3 is TGTGCCAGCAGCGGACGAAGGGGGCCGGGCAATGAGCAGTTCTTC. It encodes CASSGRRGPGNEQFF.